This T cell receptor beta chain was observed in a study of T cell repertoires in cytomegalovirus infection. Study-level background: Carrying CMV and the relevant HLA type showed in public TCR beta signatures.

This clonotype came up a few times. As yet, its antigen is unknown. Findings of the study overall: Pooled public TCR beta family frequency picked out CMV carriers with the relevant HLA. It was HLA-C-restricted CMV-specific TCR beta clonotypes that dominated the response ex vivo.

With 3 bases clipped from V and 6 bases from J, the junction kept 10 bases outside the gene matches. The CDR3 extends over 15 amino acids. The germline V gene has CDR1 DFQATT and CDR2 SNEGSKA (reference sequence). One entry per CDR3 protein, called by TCRdb with MiXCR from the reads. The data show roughly 280,000 distinct CDR3 sequences, 8% to 9.5% seen once. The clonotype comes from a human donor in good health (CMV status not recorded). Some clones in this sample may be carry-over from other donors' samples. Sequenced: PBMCs. V and J are TRBV20-1 and TRBJ2-1; 8 positions agree with TRBD2. The CDR3 DNA follows: TGCAGTGCTAGCTCCGGGACTAGTTTTGTCAATGAGCAGTTCTTC. Translation gives CSASSGTSFVNEQFF.